The 4 T cell receptor beta chains below all came from one sample that was sequenced in a study of cytomegalovirus exposure and HLA in healthy donors. PCR employed 60 Vbeta and 13 Jbeta primers. Generated by immunoSEQ multiplex PCR, the TCRdb table keeps only in-frame clones and is missing some. Among 110,000 to 150,000 clones, approximately 84% were seen once, and the ten largest hold around 8.8%. What was sequenced was PBMCs. The origin of the receptors is a woman in her sixties or seventies in good health and CMV-seropositive.

The rearrangement uses TRBV15 and TRBJ2-7, with 10 bases aligning to TRBD2. Germline V gene lookup returns CDR1 LNHNV and CDR2 YYDKDF (reference sequence). The length of the CDR3 is 17 residues. The trim removed 5 bases at V and 4 bases at J, leaving 14 bases unmatched. CDR3 DNA: TGTGCCACCAGCCGAACTTCCCTAGCGGGGGTTTTGTACGAGCAGTACTTC. Protein sequence: CATSRTSLAGVLYEQYF.

The chain uses TRBV28 and TRBJ2-3; D possibly corresponds to TRBD2 (5 bases). The V end was cut by 3 bases, the J end by 11 bases, with 18 bases between. Germline V CDR1 and CDR2: MDHEN, SYDVKM. This CDR3 contains 14 residues. The CDR3 is CASSFSLASQEQYF. The CDR3 coding sequence is TGTGCCAGCAGTTTCTCCCTGGCTAGCCAGGAGCAGTATTTT.

The chain is built from TRBV2 and TRBJ2-5, with unresolved D. V gave up 6 bases and J gave up 1 base, with 6 bases separating them. Germline V gene data show CDR1 as SNHLY and CDR2 as FYNNEI. The CDR3 covers 12 residues. The CDR3: CASRELQETQYF. DNA for the CDR3: TGTGCCAGCAGGGAACTCCAAGAGACCCAGTACTTC.

V usage is TRBV28 and J usage is TRBJ2-3, with D possibly matching TRBD1 (5 bases). Trimming removed 5 bases at V and 3 bases at J, with 15 bases between. The germline V gene has CDR1 MDHEN and CDR2 SYDVKM. The CDR3 runs to 15 residues. The CDR3 region has the DNA TGTGCCAGCAGTAGGGCCGGCCAGGGAACAGATACGCAGTATTTT. Its protein is CASSRAGQGTDTQYF.